This T cell receptor beta chain was sequenced during a study of shared clonotypes between healthy human individuals. The donor cohort consisted entirely of Caucasian adults residing in Nashville, Tennessee. Trimming stripped 0 bases from V and 4 bases from J, with 10 bases between. The germline V gene encodes CDR1 SGHNT and CDR2 YYREEE (reference sequence). The CDR3 is 14 amino acids. Study-wide results and limits: The study found lower generation probabilities in non-shared clonotypes than in those shared by all four donors.

The authors distributed each subset's genomic DNA evenly over several immunoSEQ plates. The assay was immunoSEQ multiplex PCR, and TCRdb's table has in-frame clones only and misses some. The table includes 2 million to 2.5 million clones, approximately 95% detected once. A note on this clone: The antigen remains unidentified.

This chain connects TRBV5-4 to TRBJ1-1; D ambiguous. Sequenced material: naive CD4+ T cells from PBMCs. Subset: CD45RA+ positively selected. This receptor was obtained from a man aged 18 to 29 in good health. Some clones in this sample may be carry-over from other donors' samples. The CDR3 loop is CASSLAKGGTEAFF. The CDR3 DNA follows: TGTGCCAGCAGCTTGGCCAAGGGAGGCACTGAAGCTTTCTTT. Full variable domain (rest looked up from reference TRBV5-4 and TRBJ1-1): ETGVTQSPTHLIKTRGQQVTLRCSSQSGHNTVSWYQQALGQGPQFIFQYYREEENGRGNFPPRFSGLQFPNYSSELNVNALELDDSALYLCASSLAKGGTEAFFGQGTRLTVV.